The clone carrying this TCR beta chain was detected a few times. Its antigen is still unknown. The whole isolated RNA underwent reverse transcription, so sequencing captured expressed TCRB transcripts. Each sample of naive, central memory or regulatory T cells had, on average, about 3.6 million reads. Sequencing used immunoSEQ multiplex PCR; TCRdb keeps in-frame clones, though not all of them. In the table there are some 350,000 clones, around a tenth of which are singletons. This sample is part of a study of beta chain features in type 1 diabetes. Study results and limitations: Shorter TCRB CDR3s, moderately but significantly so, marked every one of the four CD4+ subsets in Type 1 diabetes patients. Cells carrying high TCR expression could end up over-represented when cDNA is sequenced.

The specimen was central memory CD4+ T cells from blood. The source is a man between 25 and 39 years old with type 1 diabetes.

The CDR3, as DNA: TGTGCCAGCAGCGGAGCTAGCGGGAGCTCCTACGAGCAGTACTTC. It translates to CASSGASGSSYEQYF. The chain is built from TRBV7-2 and TRBJ2-7; 10 bases line up with TRBD2. This CDR3 is 15 amino acids long. Germline V gives CDR1 SGHTA, CDR2 FQGNSA. V dropped 5 bases and J dropped 0; count of bases not matched to a gene: 4.